This T cell receptor (beta chain) is from a study of T cells in women clearing cervical HPV infection. Study results and caveats: Timing of associations relative to infection is unclear; T-cell subsets were not isolated.

TCRdb's copy holds only in-frame clones and misses some; the assay was immunoSEQ multiplex PCR. This sample contains more than 15,000 clones. CDR3 length: 14 residues. V was cut by 3 bases and J by 2 bases, with 11 bases left in between. Germline values: CDR1 DFQATT, CDR2 SNEGSKA (reference sequence). Note on this clone: Antigen unknown. Read sequence stops 3 residues before the CDR3 end, and the germline J gene provides the missing end.

The sequence derives from a woman aged 18-70 years with a cervical HPV16 infection that either progressed to CIN3+ or cleared (not recorded which). Sequenced sample: blood buffy coat. This chain links TRBV20-1 with TRBJ2-1; the D gene is possibly TRBD2 (6 bases). The CDR3 protein is CSARGTYTYNEQFF. The part of the CDR3 DNA that was read is TGCAGTGCTAGGGGGACTTACACCTACAATGAG.